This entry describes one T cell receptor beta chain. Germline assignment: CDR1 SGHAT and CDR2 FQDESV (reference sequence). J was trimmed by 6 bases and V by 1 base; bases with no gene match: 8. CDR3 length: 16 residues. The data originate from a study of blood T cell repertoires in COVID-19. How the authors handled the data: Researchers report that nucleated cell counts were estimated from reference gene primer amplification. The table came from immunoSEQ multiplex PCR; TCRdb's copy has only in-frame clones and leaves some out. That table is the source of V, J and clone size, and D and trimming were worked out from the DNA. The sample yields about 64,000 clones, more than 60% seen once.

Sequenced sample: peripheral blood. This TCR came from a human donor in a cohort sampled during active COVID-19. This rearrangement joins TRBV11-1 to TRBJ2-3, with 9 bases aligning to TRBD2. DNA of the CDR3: TGTGCCAGCAGCTTAGTAGCGGGGGCCCTATCGGATACGCAGTATTTT. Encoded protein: CASSLVAGALSDTQYF.